The 17 T cell receptor beta chains below come from one sample, sequenced in a study of blood T cell repertoires in COVID-19. Sequenced by immunoSEQ multiplex PCR; TCRdb stores in-frame clones only, minus some. The sample lists 50,000 to 75,000 clones; roughly 87% were seen once. The sequenced sample was peripheral blood. These receptors all come from a man older than 75 in a cohort sampled during active COVID-19.

The J gene is TRBJ2-5, the V gene TRBV7-6; TRBD1 aligns across 10 bases. The germline V gene encodes CDR1 SGHVS and CDR2 FNYEAQ. The CDR3 sequence is 18 residues long. V dropped 3 bases and J dropped 3; count of bases not matched to a gene: 13. CDR3 bases: TGTGCCAGCAGCTTGCGAGACAGGGGGCCAAGGTCCGAAGAGACCCAGTACTTC. It yields the protein CASSLRDRGPRSEETQYF.

The chain employs TRBV18 and TRBJ1-4; no firm D call. Trimming left V 2 bases short and J 0 bases short, with 10 bases between. This CDR3 is 16 amino acids long. In germline, CDR1 is KGHSH, CDR2 LQKENI. DNA for the CDR3: TGTGCCAGCTCACCAGCCGCAGTTGCAACTAATGAAAAACTGTTTTTT. Amino acid sequence: CASSPAAVATNEKLFF.

This clone came up a few times. This sequence joins TRBV6-2 or TRBV6-3 and TRBJ1-5, with TRBD1 matching 7 bases. This CDR3 spans 15 amino acids. CDR1 and CDR2 from the germline V gene are MNHEY and SVGEGT. With 6 bases clipped from V and 0 bases from J, the junction kept 5 bases outside the gene matches. The CDR3 here is CASSKTGNSNQPQHF. The CDR3 bases are TGTGCCAGCAGCAAGACAGGGAATAGCAATCAGCCCCAGCATTTT.

This chain uses TRBV10-1 with TRBJ2-1; TRBD2 aligns across 7 bases. This CDR3 comprises 14 residues. Germline V CDR1 and CDR2: WNHNN, SYGVQD (reference sequence). V was pared by 4 bases and J by 8 bases, with 8 bases of the junction left unmatched. Written as DNA, the CDR3 is TGCGCCAGCAGTGGTGGGACTACTTTCTATGAGCAGTTCTTC. It codes for CASSGGTTFYEQFF.

On this clone: The same CDR3 arises from other DNA sequences in this sample as well. The V and J genes are TRBV3-1 (or the pseudogene TRBV3-2) and TRBJ2-5; perhaps TRBD1 as D (5 bases). CDR1 LGHDT and CDR2 YNNKEL come from the germline V gene (reference sequence). V lost 1 base to trimming and J lost 5 bases, with 8 bases between them. CDR3 length: 13 residues. CDR3 coding DNA: TGTGCCAGCAGCCAAGGTAGGGGTGAGACCCAGTACTTC. Protein sequence: CASSQGRGETQYF.

The chain is built from TRBV29-1 and TRBJ2-1; 8 bases map to TRBD2. The J segment lost 0 bases and the V segment lost 1 base, leaving 8 bases of the junction unmatched. The CDR3 loop spans 17 amino acids. From germline, CDR1 is SQVTM and CDR2 ANQGSEA. The CDR3 DNA sequence: TGCAGCGTTGAAGGCCTACTAGCGGTGAGCTCCTACAATGAGCAGTTCTTC. It specifies CSVEGLLAVSSYNEQFF.

A remark on this clone: The same CDR3 can be traced to other DNA sequences in this sample. DNA of the CDR3: TGTGCCTGGAGTGCCGGACAGGGTAATGAAAAACTGTTTTTT. It yields the protein CAWSAGQGNEKLFF. V usage is TRBV30 and J usage is TRBJ1-4; 8 nucleotides align to TRBD1. Losses at the gene ends were 1 base for V and 4 bases for J; bases not matched to a gene: 2. The CDR3 spans 14 residues. Germline V gene lookup returns CDR1 GTSNPN and CDR2 SVGIG (reference sequence).

The chain combines TRBV6-6 with TRBJ2-7, with 7 bases lining up with TRBD2. CDR1 MNHNY and CDR2 SVGAGI come from the germline V gene (reference sequence). With 7 bases clipped from V and 4 bases from J, the junction kept 10 bases outside the gene matches. The CDR3 is 14 residues long. The CDR3 region is CASNLSGEGYEQYF. CDR3 DNA sequence: TGTGCCAGCAACCTAAGCGGGGAGGGGTACGAGCAGTACTTC.

The chain recombines TRBV15 with TRBJ2-3; 8 bases map to TRBD2. The CDR3 totals 15 residues. The germline CDR1 and CDR2 sequences are LNHNV and YYDKDF (reference sequence). Trimming at V came to 0 bases and at J to 4 bases, leaving 3 bases not matched to a gene. Here the CDR3 DNA reads TGTGCCACCAGCAGAGAACGGGGGGGGGCAGATACGCAGTATTTT. It translates to CATSRERGGADTQYF.

The V and J genes are TRBV11-2 and TRBJ2-2; 9 nucleotides align to TRBD1. The CDR3 length is 15 residues. From germline, CDR1 is SGHAT and CDR2 FQNNGV. V lost 5 bases to trimming and J lost 7 bases; unmatched junction nucleotides: 8. As DNA, the CDR3 is TGTGCCAGCAGCGCGATACAGGGGGCGATCGGGGAGCTGTTTTTT. Translating gives CASSAIQGAIGELFF.

In its sample, this clone was seen once. The chain is built from TRBV2 and TRBJ2-4; TRBD1 aligns across 10 bases. CDR1 is SNHLY and CDR2 is FYNNEI in the germline V gene. V gave up 7 bases and J gave up 5 bases; unmatched junction bases: 2. The CDR3 runs 13 residues. The CDR3 sequence is CASTGQGQNIQYF. DNA for the CDR3: TGTGCCAGCACGGGACAGGGGCAAAACATTCAGTACTTC.

Only one count was recorded for this clone. This chain uses TRBV30 with TRBJ1-2; D possibly corresponds to TRBD1 (6 bases). Trimming cost V 3 bases and J 6 bases, with 14 bases left between them. The CDR3 consists of 13 residues. CDR1 and CDR2 from the germline V gene are GTSNPN and SVGIG (reference sequence). The CDR3 DNA is TGTGCCTGGAGACCAGGGGCCCCAGATGGCTACACCTTC. It yields the protein CAWRPGAPDGYTF.

The chain joins TRBV6-2 or TRBV6-3 to TRBJ2-5; 13 nucleotides match TRBD2. This CDR3 is 17 amino acids long. Germline trimming cut 6 bases from V and 7 bases from J; bases unmatched to any gene: 14. CDR1 and CDR2 (germline): MNHEY, SVGEGT. The DNA for the CDR3 is TGTGCCAGCAGCCCGGGACTAGCGGGAAAGCATCGGGGGACCCAGTACTTC. It encodes CASSPGLAGKHRGTQYF.

This clone was seen only a few times. The V call is TRBV5-5, the J call TRBJ1-1, with D maybe TRBD1 (6 bases). The CDR3 has 16 residues. The germline V gene encodes CDR1 SGHKS and CDR2 YYEKEE (reference sequence). Trimming stripped 1 base from V and 4 bases from J, with 17 bases between. The CDR3 region is CASSLQGPPKGTEAFF. The CDR3 coding sequence is TGTGCCAGCAGCTTGCAGGGGCCTCCCAAGGGCACTGAAGCTTTCTTT.

The gene calls are TRBV3-1 (or the pseudogene TRBV3-2) and TRBJ1-4; a weak D match, TRBD1 (6 bases). The CDR3 runs 15 residues. Germline-derived CDR1 and CDR2 are LGHDT and YNNKEL (reference sequence). V was clipped by 3 bases and J by 3 bases, with 11 bases between them. In DNA form, the CDR3 reads TGTGCCAGCAGCCAGGGACAAATATCTAATGAAAAACTGTTTTTT. Translated: CASSQGQISNEKLFF.

V gene TRBV10-1 combines with J gene TRBJ1-1; 8 positions match TRBD1. V was clipped by 3 bases and J by 4 bases; unmatched bases: 4. CDR1 and CDR2 (germline): WNHNN, SYGVQD (reference sequence). CDR3 length: 14 amino acids. The CDR3 DNA reads as TGCGCCAGCAGTGAATACAGGGGGTCCACTGAAGCTTTCTTT. Amino acid sequence: CASSEYRGSTEAFF.

The chain carries TRBV5-4 and TRBJ2-7, with a possible D match to TRBD2 (7 bases). CDR3 length: 14 amino acids. Trimming removed 2 bases from V and 5 bases from J, with 14 bases in between. In germline, CDR1 is SGHNT, CDR2 YYREEE (reference sequence). DNA of the CDR3: TGTGCCAGCAGCTTACAGGGAGGGGTCGACGAGCAGTACTTC. Translating it yields CASSLQGGVDEQYF. The full variable domain, completed using reference TRBV5-4 and TRBJ2-7, is ETGVTQSPTHLIKTRGQQVTLRCSSQSGHNTVSWYQQALGQGPQFIFQYYREEENGRGNFPPRFSGLQFPNYSSELNVNALELDDSALYLCASSLQGGVDEQYFGPGTRLTVT.